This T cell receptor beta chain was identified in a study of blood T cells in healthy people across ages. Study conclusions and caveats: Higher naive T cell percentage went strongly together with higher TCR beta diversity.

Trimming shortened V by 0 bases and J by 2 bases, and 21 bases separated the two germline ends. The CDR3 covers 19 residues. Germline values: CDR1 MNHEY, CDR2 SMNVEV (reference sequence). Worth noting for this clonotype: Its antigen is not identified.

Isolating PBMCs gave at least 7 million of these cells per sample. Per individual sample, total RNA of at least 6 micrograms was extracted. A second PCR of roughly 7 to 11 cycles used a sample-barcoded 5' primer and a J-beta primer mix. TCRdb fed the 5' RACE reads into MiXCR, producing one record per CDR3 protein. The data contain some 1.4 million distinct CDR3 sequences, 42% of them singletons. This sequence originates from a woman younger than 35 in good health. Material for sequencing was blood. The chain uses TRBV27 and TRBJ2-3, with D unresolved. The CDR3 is CASSLSLAAPRTTTDTQYF. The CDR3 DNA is TGTGCCAGCAGTTTATCGTTGGCAGCCCCTCGGACCACCACAGATACGCAGTATTTT.